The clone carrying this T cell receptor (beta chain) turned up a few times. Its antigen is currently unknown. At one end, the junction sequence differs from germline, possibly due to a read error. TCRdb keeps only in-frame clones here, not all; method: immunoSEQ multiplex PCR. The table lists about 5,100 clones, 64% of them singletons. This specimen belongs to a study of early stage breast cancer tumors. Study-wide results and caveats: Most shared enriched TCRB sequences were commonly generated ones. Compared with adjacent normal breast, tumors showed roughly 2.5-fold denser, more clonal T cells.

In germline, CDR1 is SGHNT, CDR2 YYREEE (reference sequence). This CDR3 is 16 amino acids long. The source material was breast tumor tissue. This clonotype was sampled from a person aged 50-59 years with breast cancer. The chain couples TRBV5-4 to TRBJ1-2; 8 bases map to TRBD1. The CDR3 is CASSQSRTGRPYGYTF. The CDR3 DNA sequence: TGCGCCAGCAGCCAATCTCGGACAGGGCGACCCTATGGCTACACCTTC.